Following are 17 T cell receptor beta chains from one sample sequenced in a study of OX40 agonist ivuxolimab in advanced cancers. Only in-frame clones appear in the TCRdb table, and some are missing; sequencing was by immunoSEQ multiplex PCR. This table has approximately 100,000 clones, 90% appearing once. The sequenced sample was CD4+ or CD8+ T cells sorted from blood, obtained in a trial of the OX40 agonist ivuxolimab. These receptors all stem from an adult with an advanced solid tumor such as melanoma, head and neck, liver or kidney cancer.

The rearrangement joins TRBV5-4 to TRBJ1-3, with D possibly TRBD1 on 5 matching bases. With 2 bases removed from V and 4 bases from J, the gap between germline ends came to 10 bases. Germline V gene data show CDR1 as SGHNT and CDR2 as YYREEE (reference sequence). This CDR3 has 14 amino acids. CDR3 in amino acids: CASSFHGAGNTIYF. CDR3 nucleotides: TGTGCCAGCAGCTTTCACGGGGCAGGAAACACCATATATTTT.

The chain couples TRBV2 to TRBJ2-4; unclear D gene. With 6 bases removed from V and 0 bases from J, the gap between germline ends came to 9 bases. From germline, CDR1 is SNHLY and CDR2 FYNNEI. This CDR3 has 14 residues. The CDR3 sequence: CASRTVGAKNIQYF. The CDR3 DNA reads as TGTGCCAGCAGGACCGTCGGAGCCAAAAACATTCAGTACTTC. The full variable domain, completed using reference TRBV2 and TRBJ2-4, is EPEVTQTPSHQVTQMGQEVILRCVPISNHLYFYWYRQILGQKVEFLVSFYNNEISEKSEIFDDQFSVERPDGSNFTLKIRSTKLEDSAMYFCASRTVGAKNIQYFGAGTRLSVL.

The chain carries TRBV29-1 and TRBJ2-1; TRBD1 matches at 8 bases. Germline lookup yields CDR1 SQVTM and CDR2 ANQGSEA. V lost 4 bases, J lost 2 bases, and 4 bases stayed unmatched. The CDR3 covers 14 residues. CDR3 sequence (DNA): TGCAGCGTTGCAACAGGGGGTACCTACAATGAGCAGTTCTTC. Residues: CSVATGGTYNEQFF.

In its sample, this clone was seen once. The chain has TRBV12-5 and TRBJ2-2; TRBD2 aligns across 7 bases. CDR3 length: 14 amino acids. V lost 3 bases, J lost 6 bases, and 4 bases stayed unmatched. The germline V gene encodes CDR1 LGHNT and CDR2 FRNRAP. This chain's CDR3 is CASGLGAGAGELFF. CDR3 nucleotides: TGTGCTAGTGGTTTAGGGGCGGGAGCCGGGGAGCTGTTTTTT.

This chain links TRBV9 with TRBJ2-2; TRBD2 aligns across 11 bases. The CDR3 consists of 16 residues. Trimming at V came to 4 bases and at J to 7 bases, leaving 9 bases not matched to a gene. From germline, CDR1 is SGDLS and CDR2 YYNGEE. CDR3 loop: CASSIIAGGPIGELFF. The CDR3 nucleotides read TGTGCCAGCAGCATTATAGCGGGAGGGCCTATCGGGGAGCTGTTTTTT. The full variable domain, its missing parts supplied by reference TRBV9 and TRBJ2-2, is DSGVTQTPKHLITATGQRVTLRCSPRSGDLSVYWYQQSLDQGLQFLIQYYNGEERAKGNILERFSAQQFPDLHSELNLSSLELGDSALYFCASSIIAGGPIGELFFGEGSRLTVL.

This chain joins TRBV15 and TRBJ2-6; D ambiguous. The length of the CDR3 is 17 residues. Germline V gene sequence: CDR1 LNHNV, CDR2 YYDKDF (reference sequence). V was shortened by 0 bases and J by 1 base, with 10 bases between the two germline ends. This chain's CDR3 is CATSRDNGISGANVLTF. In DNA, the CDR3 is TGTGCCACCAGCAGAGATAATGGAATATCTGGGGCCAACGTCCTGACTTTC.

For the CDR3, the DNA is TGTGCCAGCAGCTCCGTAAGCGGGGAGACCCAGTACTTC. This translates into CASSSVSGETQYF. The V call is TRBV7-3, the J call TRBJ2-5, with D possibly being TRBD2 (6 bases). Trimming shortened V by 4 bases and J by 5 bases, and 11 bases separated the two germline ends. The CDR3 covers 13 residues. The germline V gene has CDR1 SGHTA and CDR2 FQGTGA.

The sample holds one count of this clone. The chain recombines TRBV7-2 with TRBJ1-2; a possible D gene is TRBD1 (5 bases). This CDR3 has 13 amino acids. Germline CDR1 SGHTA, CDR2 FQGNSA. Trimming removed 10 bases at V and 4 bases at J, with 16 bases between. The CDR3 region is CAIDGAGSYGYTF. CDR3 bases: TGTGCCATCGACGGGGCGGGGAGCTATGGCTACACCTTC.

The rearrangement links TRBV11-1 to TRBJ2-3; D is uncertain. The germline CDR1 and CDR2 sequences are SGHAT and FQDESV (reference sequence). V lost 5 bases and J 2 bases, leaving 11 bases between the germline ends. CDR3 length equals 14 residues. CDR3 residues: CASSVQIPTDTQYF. The DNA of the CDR3 is TGTGCCAGCAGCGTCCAAATACCCACAGATACGCAGTATTTT.

The V call is TRBV7-2, the J call TRBJ1-1; TRBD1 agrees at 12 bases. The CDR3 sequence is 15 residues long. Germline V gives CDR1 SGHTA, CDR2 FQGNSA. With 4 bases clipped from V and 4 bases from J, the junction kept 4 bases outside the gene matches. Here the CDR3 reads CASSYGTGGVTEAFF. The CDR3 DNA reads as TGTGCCAGCAGCTACGGGACAGGGGGCGTCACTGAAGCTTTCTTT.

This clone has a single count. The chain employs TRBV27 and TRBJ1-4; D is ambiguous. Trimming removed 2 bases from V and 0 bases from J, with 10 bases in between. This CDR3 region has 16 residues. CDR1 is MNHEY, CDR2 SMNVEV, per germline (reference sequence). This CDR3 is CASSLRGLATNEKLFF. In nucleotides, the CDR3 is TGTGCCAGCAGTTTACGTGGGCTTGCAACTAATGAAAAACTGTTTTTT. Supplemented by reference TRBV27 and TRBJ1-4, the full variable domain reads EAQVTQNPRYLITVTGKKLTVTCSQNMNHEYMSWYRQDPGLGLRQIYYSMNVEVTDKGDVPEGYKVSRKEKRNFPLILESPSPNQTSLYFCASSLRGLATNEKLFFGSGTQLSVL.

The J gene is TRBJ1-1, the V gene TRBV30; D gene ambiguous. Trimming removed 3 bases at V and 0 bases at J, with 8 bases between. The CDR3 loop spans 13 amino acids. Germline assignment: CDR1 GTSNPN and CDR2 SVGIG (reference sequence). The CDR3 spells CAWRGRMNTEAFF. The CDR3 nucleotides read TGTGCCTGGAGAGGACGGATGAACACTGAAGCTTTCTTT.

V gene TRBV30 combines with J gene TRBJ1-4; TRBD1 agrees at 9 bases. CDR3 length equals 19 residues. The germline V gene encodes CDR1 GTSNPN and CDR2 SVGIG (reference sequence). The junction had 15 bases not matched to a gene; V was cut back by 4 bases and J by 0 bases. The CDR3 bases are TGTGCCTGGACCAAACCCAAAACAGGGGGCATTGCAACTAATGAAAAACTGTTTTTT. The encoded protein is CAWTKPKTGGIATNEKLFF.

In DNA, the CDR3 is TGTGCCAGTAGTATTGGCAGGCAGAACCACGAGCAGTACTTC. Protein product: CASSIGRQNHEQYF. The chain uses TRBV19 and TRBJ2-7; the D is unclear. Germline CDR1 reads LNHDA; CDR2 reads SQIVND (reference sequence). The germline V and J ends were trimmed by 3 bases and 5 bases, with 14 bases remaining between them. The CDR3 has 14 residues.

The chain is built from TRBV30 and TRBJ2-2, with D unresolved. V was trimmed by 1 base and J by 8 bases, leaving 8 bases between them. Germline V CDR1 and CDR2: GTSNPN, SVGIG (reference sequence). CDR3 length: 12 residues. DNA for the CDR3: TGTGCCTGGAGTGAGAACAAAGGGGAGCTGTTTTTT. Protein sequence: CAWSENKGELFF.

V gene TRBV28 combines with J gene TRBJ1-2, with D uncertain. This CDR3 contains 13 residues. V dropped 6 bases and J dropped 2 bases, with 10 bases sitting between them. Per germline, CDR1 MDHEN and CDR2 SYDVKM. The CDR3 DNA reads TGTGCCAGCAGGGTGGACCTAAACTATGGCTACACCTTC. Protein product: CASRVDLNYGYTF.

This clone was recorded a few times. The V call is TRBV6-4, the J call TRBJ1-5, with TRBD1 matching 8 bases. The J segment lost 2 bases and the V segment lost 3 bases, leaving 3 bases of the junction unmatched. The V gene's germline CDR1 is MRHNA and CDR2 SNTAGT. The CDR3 runs 15 residues. The CDR3 region has the DNA TGTGCCAGCAGTGAACAGGGGGTGGGCAATCAGCCCCAGCATTTT. This translates into CASSEQGVGNQPQHF.